This T cell receptor (beta chain) was obtained from a study of blood T cell repertoires in COVID-19. Per the study methods: Estimates of nucleated cell counts were drawn from the amplification of reference gene primers. TCRdb's copy holds only in-frame clones and misses some; the assay was immunoSEQ multiplex PCR. That table gives V, J and clone size, and the DNA gave D and trimming. Here the sample spans about 85,000 clones, 90% being singletons. The V end was cut by 6 bases, the J end by 7 bases, with 12 bases between. The CDR3 covers 13 residues. Per the germline V gene, CDR1 is MGHDK and CDR2 is SYGVNS.

The sequenced sample was peripheral blood. This clonotype was obtained from an elderly woman with active or convalescent COVID-19. The chain uses TRBV25-1 and TRBJ1-4, with D possibly TRBD1 on 6 matching bases. The CDR3 nucleotides are TGTGCCAGCAGAGGGGCAGGGGTTGAAAAACTGTTTTTT. Translating gives CASRGAGVEKLFF.